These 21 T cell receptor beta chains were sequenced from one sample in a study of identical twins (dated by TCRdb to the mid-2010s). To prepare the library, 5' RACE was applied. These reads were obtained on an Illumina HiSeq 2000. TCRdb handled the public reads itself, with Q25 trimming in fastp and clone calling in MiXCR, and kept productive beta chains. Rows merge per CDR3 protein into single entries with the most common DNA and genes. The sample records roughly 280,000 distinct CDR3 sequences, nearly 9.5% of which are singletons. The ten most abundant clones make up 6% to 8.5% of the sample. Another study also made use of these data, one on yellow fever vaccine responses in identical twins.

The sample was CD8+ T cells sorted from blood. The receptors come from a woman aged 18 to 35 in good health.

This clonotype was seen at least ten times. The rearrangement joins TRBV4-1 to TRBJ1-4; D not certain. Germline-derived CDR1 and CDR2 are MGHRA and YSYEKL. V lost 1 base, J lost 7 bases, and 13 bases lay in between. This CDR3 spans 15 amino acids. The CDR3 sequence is CASSQVGSGGEKLFF. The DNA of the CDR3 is TGCGCCAGCAGCCAAGTGGGCAGTGGAGGTGAAAAACTGTTTTTT.

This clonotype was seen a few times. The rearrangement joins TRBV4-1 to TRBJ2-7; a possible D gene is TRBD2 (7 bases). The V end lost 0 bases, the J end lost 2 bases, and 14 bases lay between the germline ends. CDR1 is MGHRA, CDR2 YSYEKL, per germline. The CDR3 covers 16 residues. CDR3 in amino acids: CASSQEDGGGPYEQYF. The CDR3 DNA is TGCGCCAGCAGCCAAGAAGATGGGGGGGGCCCCTACGAGCAGTACTTC.

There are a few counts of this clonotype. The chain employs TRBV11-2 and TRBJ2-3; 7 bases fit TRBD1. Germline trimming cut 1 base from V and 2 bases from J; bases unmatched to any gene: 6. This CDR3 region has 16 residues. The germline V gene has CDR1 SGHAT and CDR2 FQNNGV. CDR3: CASSLGDRPYTDTQYF. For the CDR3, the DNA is TGTGCCAGCAGCTTAGGGGACAGACCCTACACAGATACGCAGTATTTT.

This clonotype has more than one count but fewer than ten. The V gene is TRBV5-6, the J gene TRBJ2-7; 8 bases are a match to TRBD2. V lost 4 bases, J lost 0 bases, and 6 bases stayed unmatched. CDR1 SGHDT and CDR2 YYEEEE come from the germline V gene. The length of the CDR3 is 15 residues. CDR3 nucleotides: TGTGCCAGCAGCCTATCCGGACTAGCCTCCTACGAGCAGTACTTC. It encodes CASSLSGLASYEQYF.

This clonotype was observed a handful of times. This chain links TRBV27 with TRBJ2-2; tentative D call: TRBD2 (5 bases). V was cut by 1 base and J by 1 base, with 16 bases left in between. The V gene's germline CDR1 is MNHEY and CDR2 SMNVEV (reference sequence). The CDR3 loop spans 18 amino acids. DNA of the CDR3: TGTGCCAGCAGTTTATTACCCGGAGGCGGGTTGAACACCGGGGAGCTGTTTTTT. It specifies CASSLLPGGGLNTGELFF.

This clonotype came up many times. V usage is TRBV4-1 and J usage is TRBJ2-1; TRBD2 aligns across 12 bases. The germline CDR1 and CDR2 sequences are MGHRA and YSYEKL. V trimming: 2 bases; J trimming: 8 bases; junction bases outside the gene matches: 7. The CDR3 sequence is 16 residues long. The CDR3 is CASSQTRLAGVHEQFF. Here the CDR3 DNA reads TGCGCCAGCAGCCAAACAAGACTAGCGGGAGTCCATGAGCAGTTCTTC.

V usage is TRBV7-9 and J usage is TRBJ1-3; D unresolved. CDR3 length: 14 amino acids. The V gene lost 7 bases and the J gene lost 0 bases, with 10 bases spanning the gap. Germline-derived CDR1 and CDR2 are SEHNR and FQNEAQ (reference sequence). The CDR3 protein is CASTGRISGNTIYF. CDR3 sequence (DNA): TGTGCCAGCACCGGGAGGATCTCTGGAAACACCATATATTTT. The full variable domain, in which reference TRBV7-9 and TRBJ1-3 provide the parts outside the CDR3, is DTGVSQNPRHKITKRGQNVTFRCDPISEHNRLYWYRQTLGQGPEFLTYFQNEAQLEKSRLLSDRFSAERPKGSFSTLEIQRTEQGDSAMYLCASTGRISGNTIYFGEGSWLTVV.

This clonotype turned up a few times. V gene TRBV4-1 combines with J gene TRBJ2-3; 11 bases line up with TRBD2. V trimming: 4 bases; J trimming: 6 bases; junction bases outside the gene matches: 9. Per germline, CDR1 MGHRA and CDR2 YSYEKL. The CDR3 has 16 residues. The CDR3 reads CASSPLASGGPDTQYF. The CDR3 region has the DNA TGCGCCAGCAGCCCCCTGGCTAGCGGGGGGCCGGATACGCAGTATTTT.

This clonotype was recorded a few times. The CDR3 sequence: CASSFLVNTEAFF. The CDR3 DNA reads as TGTGCCAGCAGTTTTTTGGTGAACACTGAAGCTTTCTTT. J is TRBJ1-1 and V is TRBV12-3 or TRBV12-4; unclear D gene. V was cut by 3 bases and J by 0 bases, with 5 bases left in between. The CDR3 loop spans 13 amino acids.

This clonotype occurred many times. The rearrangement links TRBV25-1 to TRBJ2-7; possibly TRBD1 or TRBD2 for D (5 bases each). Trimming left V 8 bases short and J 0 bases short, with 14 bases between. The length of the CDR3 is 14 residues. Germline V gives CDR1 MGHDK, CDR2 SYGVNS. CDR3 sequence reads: CASEGLQFSYEQYF. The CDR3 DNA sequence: TGTGCCAGCGAGGGGCTCCAGTTCTCCTACGAGCAGTACTTC.

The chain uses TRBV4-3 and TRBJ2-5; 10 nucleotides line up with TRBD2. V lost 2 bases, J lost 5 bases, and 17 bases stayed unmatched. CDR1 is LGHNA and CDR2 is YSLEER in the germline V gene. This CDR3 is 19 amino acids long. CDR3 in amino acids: CASSQSQGGQREGLETQYF. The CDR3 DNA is TGCGCCAGCAGCCAATCGCAGGGGGGCCAGCGGGAGGGCCTGGAGACCCAGTACTTC.

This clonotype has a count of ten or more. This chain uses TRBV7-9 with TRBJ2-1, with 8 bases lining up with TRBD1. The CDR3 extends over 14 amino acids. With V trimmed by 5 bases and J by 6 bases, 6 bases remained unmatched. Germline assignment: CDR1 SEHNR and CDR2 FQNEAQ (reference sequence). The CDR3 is CASSIGQGGNEQFF. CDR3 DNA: TGTGCCAGCAGCATAGGACAGGGCGGCAATGAGCAGTTCTTC.

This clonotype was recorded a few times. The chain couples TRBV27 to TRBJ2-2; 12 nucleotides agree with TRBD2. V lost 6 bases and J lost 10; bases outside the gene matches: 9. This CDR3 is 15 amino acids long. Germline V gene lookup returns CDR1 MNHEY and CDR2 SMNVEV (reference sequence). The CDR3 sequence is CASSLMTSGGAELFF. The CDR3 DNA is TGTGCCAGCAGCCTTATGACTAGCGGGGGAGCGGAGCTGTTTTTT.

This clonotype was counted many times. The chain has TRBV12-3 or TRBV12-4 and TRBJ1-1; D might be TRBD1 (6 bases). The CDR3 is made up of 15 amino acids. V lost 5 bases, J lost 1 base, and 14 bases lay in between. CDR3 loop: CASSRPGATNTEAFF. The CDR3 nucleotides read TGTGCCAGCAGTCGACCGGGGGCAACGAACACTGAAGCTTTCTTT.

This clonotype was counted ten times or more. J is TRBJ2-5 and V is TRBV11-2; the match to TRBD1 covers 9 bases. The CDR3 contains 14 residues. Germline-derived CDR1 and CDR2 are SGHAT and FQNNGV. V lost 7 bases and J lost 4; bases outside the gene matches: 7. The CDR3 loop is CASTRTGDGETQYF. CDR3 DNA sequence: TGTGCCAGCACCCGGACAGGGGACGGAGAGACCCAGTACTTC. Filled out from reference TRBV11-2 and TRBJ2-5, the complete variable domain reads EAGVAQSPRYKIIEKRQSVAFWCNPISGHATLYWYQQILGQGPKLLIQFQNNGVVDDSQLPKDRFSAERLKGVDSTLKIQPAKLEDSAVYLCASTRTGDGETQYFGPGTRLLVL.

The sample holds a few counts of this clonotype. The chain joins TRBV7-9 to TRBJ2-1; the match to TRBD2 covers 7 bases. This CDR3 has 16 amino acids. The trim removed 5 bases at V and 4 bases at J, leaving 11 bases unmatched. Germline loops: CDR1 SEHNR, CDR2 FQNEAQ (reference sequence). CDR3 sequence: CASSPDGGMRYNEQFF. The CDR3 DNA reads TGTGCCAGCAGCCCAGACGGGGGGATGAGGTACAATGAGCAGTTCTTC.

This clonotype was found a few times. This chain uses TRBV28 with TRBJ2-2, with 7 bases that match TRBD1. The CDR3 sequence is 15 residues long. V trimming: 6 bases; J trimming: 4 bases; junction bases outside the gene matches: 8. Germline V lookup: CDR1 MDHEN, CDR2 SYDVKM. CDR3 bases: TGTGCCAGCAGGGATAACAGGGGCCCCACCGGGGAGCTGTTTTTT. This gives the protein CASRDNRGPTGELFF. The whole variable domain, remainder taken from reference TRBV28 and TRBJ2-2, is DVKVTQSSRYLVKRTGEKVFLECVQDMDHENMFWYRQDPGLGLRLIYFSYDVKMKEKGDIPEGYSVSREKKERFSLILESASTNQTSMYLCASRDNRGPTGELFFGEGSRLTVL.

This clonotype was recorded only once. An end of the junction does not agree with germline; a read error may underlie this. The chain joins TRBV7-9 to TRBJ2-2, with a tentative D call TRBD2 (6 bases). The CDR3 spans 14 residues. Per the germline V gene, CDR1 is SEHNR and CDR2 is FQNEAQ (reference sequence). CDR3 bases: TGTGCCAGCAGCCTTGGGGGGAACACCTGGGAGCTGTTTTTT. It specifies CASSLGGNTWELFF.

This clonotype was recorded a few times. CDR3 loop: CASQGLAGYYEQYF. For the CDR3, the DNA is TGTGCCAGCCAAGGACTGGCCGGTTACTACGAGCAGTACTTC. V gene TRBV7-9 combines with J gene TRBJ2-7; possible D gene TRBD2, 5 bases. The germline gives CDR1 SEHNR, CDR2 FQNEAQ (reference sequence). This CDR3 is 14 amino acids long. V lost 8 bases and J 3 bases, leaving 17 bases between the germline ends.

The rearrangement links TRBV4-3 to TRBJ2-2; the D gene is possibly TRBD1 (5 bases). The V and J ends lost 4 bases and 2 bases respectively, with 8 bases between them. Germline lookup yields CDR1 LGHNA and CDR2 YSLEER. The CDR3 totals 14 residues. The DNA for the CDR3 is TGCGCCAGCAGCCGAGACAGAAACACCGGGGAGCTGTTTTTT. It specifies CASSRDRNTGELFF.

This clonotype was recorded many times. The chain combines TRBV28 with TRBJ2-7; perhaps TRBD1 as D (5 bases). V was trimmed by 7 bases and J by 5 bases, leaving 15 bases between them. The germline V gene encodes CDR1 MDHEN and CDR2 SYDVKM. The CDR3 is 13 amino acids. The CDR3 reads CASTLPTDDEQYF. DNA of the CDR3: TGTGCCAGCACCCTCCCGACAGACGACGAGCAGTACTTC.